This T cell receptor (beta chain) was sequenced for a study of blood T cell repertoires in COVID-19 (dated by TCRdb to about 2020). Broadly, across the study: The collaborator samples originated in the United States, Italy and Spain and spanned the acute and convalescent phases of COVID-19. The material from the prospective study consisted of cDNA or gDNA derived from T cells, B-cell-depleted T cells, or PBMCs. Deeply sampled blood TCRbeta repertoires from subjects exposed to, actively infected with, or recovered from COVID-19 were included in the dataset. The repertoires were made available in a free public database intended to serve as a resource for research on the immune response to SARS-CoV-2. Samples came from the ongoing ImmuneRACE study (first 160 participants) plus 1,254 subjects from 6 global collaborators. The sample metadata nearly always contained a de-identified subject ID, COVID-19 status, age in years and sex. Where available, HLA class I and class II types were obtained from metadata supplied by the sample provider rather than from assay-based typing.

Trimming takes 8 bases from V and 4 bases from J, and the germline ends sit 5 bases apart. From a lookup of the germline V gene (reference sequence), CDR1 and CDR2 are LNHDA and SQIVND. The CDR3 goes from the cysteine to the phenylalanine over 10 residues. The kept DNA is CDR3 alone, 30 bases in frame from the first base. Study-wide findings and limitations: The quantity of clinical and demographic metadata differed by source and by participant and was supplied without curation.

With regard to this clone: Its antigen has not been determined. No much larger clone exists at a distance of one base, and base qualities are not known.

The collaborating institutions used their own protocols to collect whole blood in K2EDTA tubes. For TCRbeta analysis, collaborators shipped samples in one of three forms: frozen whole blood, isolated PBMCs, or DNA extracted from either of those sample types. TCRbeta CDR3 regions were amplified from genomic DNA using the immunoSEQ Assay, a bias-controlled multiplex PCR. The study's own analysis went as follows. The number of nucleated cells in each sample was estimated from the amplification of reference gene primers within the assay. Sequence reads were collapsed and filtered to measure the absolute abundance of every unique TCRbeta CDR3 rearrangement. Productive Simpson clonality was computed per sample as the square root of Simpson's diversity index over productive rearrangements. TCRdb holds this immuneACCESS table with in-frame rearrangements only. Some clones are missing; in checked studies, unresolved V genes explain under half, and the rest has no known cause. V, J and clone size are those of that table, while D and trimming were read from the DNA. This sample holds around 180,000 clones; 80% to 90% were observed only once. About a tenth of the sample is in the top ten clones.

The V and J genes are TRBV19 and TRBJ1-2; the D gene assignment is ambiguous. Sequencing was done on a sample of peripheral blood. The receptor comes from a human donor with active or convalescent COVID-19. The donor label of this sample is uncertain. The DNA sequence is as follows: TGTGCCAGTTTCTCCTATGGCTACACCTTC. Protein translation: CASFSYGYTF.